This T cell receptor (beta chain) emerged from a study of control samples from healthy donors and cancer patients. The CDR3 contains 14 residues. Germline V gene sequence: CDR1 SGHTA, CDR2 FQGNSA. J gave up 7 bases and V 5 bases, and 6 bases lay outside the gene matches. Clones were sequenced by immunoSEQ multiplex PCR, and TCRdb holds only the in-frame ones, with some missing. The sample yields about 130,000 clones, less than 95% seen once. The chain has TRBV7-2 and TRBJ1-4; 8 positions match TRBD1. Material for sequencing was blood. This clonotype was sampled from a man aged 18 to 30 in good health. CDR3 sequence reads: CASSPDRGGEKLFF. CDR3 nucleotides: TGTGCCAGCAGCCCAGACAGGGGCGGTGAAAAACTGTTTTTT.